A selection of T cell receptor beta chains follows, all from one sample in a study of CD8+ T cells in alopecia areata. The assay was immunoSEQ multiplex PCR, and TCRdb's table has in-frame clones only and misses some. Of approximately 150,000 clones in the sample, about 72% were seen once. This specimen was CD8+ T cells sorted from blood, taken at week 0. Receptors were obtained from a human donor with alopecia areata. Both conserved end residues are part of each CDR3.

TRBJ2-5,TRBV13,CASSSTTRETQYF
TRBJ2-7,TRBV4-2,CASSQRRLGLYEQYF
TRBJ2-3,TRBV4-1,CASSRTKSRVTDTQYF
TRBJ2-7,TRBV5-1,CASRGQGGYEQYF
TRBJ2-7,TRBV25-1,CASSEYDQDYEQYF
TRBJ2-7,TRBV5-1,CASSWTYRDRVPPVGYEQYF
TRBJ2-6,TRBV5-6,CASSLAAGSWGSGANVLTF
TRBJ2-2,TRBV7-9,CASSLPAGPPGELFF
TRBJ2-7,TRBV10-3,CAISTGTGDEQYF
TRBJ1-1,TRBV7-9,CASSSPTPSRVTEAFF
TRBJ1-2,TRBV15,CATSHTADRPSWTF
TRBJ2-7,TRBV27,CASSLGDGPYEQYF
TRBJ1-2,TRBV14,CASSPGRVGYTF
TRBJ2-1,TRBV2,CASFHNEQFF
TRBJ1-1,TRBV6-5,CASSLNGGGNTEAFF
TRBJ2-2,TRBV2,CATGVPLRNRTGELFF
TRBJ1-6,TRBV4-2,CASSQGDRVDSPLHF
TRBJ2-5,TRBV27,CASSLLAGAPQETQYF
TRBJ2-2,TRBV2,CASLGGPGELFF
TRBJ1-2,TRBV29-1,CSVESRQGNNYGYTF
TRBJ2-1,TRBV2,CASSAAGGYPKSSEQFF
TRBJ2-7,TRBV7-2,CASSWTSGGLTYEQYF
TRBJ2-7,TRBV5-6,CASSKGSGEQYF
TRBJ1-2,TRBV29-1,CSVEDWRWDGYTF
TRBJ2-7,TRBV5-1,CASSSRADIGEQYF
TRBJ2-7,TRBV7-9,CASSLTGTGTYEQYF
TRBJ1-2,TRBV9,CASSIGQGANYGYTF
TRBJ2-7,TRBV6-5,CASRPPGQGAYEQYF
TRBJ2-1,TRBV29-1,CSVEHRSNEQFF